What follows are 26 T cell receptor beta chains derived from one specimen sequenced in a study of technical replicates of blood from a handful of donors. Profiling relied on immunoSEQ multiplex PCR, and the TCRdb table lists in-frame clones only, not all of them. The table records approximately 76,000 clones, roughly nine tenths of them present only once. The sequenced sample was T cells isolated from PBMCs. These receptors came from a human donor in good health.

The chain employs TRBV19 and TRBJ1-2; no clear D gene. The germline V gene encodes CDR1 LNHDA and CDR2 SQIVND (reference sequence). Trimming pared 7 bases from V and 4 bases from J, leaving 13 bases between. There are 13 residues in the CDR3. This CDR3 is CASNPRGSYGYTF. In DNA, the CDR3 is TGTGCCAGTAACCCCCGGGGTAGCTATGGCTACACCTTC.

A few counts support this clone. The CDR3 DNA reads as TGCGCCAGCCGAAGGGGTAAGACTAGCGGGAGCGGGAACACCGGGGAGCTGTTTTTT. Translating it yields CASRRGKTSGSGNTGELFF. V is TRBV23-1 and J is TRBJ2-2, with 12 positions matching TRBD2. TRBV23-1 is designated an ORF whose function remains uncertain. This CDR3 is 19 amino acids long. Trimming removed 8 bases from V and 1 base from J; junction bases left unmatched: 14.

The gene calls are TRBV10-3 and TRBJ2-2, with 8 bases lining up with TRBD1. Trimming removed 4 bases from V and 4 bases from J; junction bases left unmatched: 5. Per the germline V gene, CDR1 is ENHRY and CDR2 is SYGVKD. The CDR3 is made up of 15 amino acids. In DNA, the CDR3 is TGTGCCATCAGTGGGACAGGGTTGCGCACCGGGGAGCTGTTTTTT. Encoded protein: CAISGTGLRTGELFF.

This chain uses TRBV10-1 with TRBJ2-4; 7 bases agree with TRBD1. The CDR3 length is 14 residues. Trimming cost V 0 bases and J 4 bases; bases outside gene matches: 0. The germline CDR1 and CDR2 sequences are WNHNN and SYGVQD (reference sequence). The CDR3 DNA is TGCGCCAGCAGTGAGTCGACAGGGAAAAACATTCAGTACTTC. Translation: CASSESTGKNIQYF.

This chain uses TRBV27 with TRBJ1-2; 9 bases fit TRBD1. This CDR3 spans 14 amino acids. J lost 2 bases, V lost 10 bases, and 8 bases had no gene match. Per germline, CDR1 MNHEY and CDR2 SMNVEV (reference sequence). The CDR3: CATRQGVSNYGYTF. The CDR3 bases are TGTGCCACTCGACAGGGGGTGTCGAACTATGGCTACACCTTC.

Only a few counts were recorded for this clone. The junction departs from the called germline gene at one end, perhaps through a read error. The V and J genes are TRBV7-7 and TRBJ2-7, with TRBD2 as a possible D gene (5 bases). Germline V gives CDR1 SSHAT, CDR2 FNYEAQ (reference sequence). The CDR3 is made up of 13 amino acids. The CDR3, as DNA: TGTGCTAGCAGCCCCCTCAGAGGCGGGGAGCAGTACTTC. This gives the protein CASSPLRGGEQYF.

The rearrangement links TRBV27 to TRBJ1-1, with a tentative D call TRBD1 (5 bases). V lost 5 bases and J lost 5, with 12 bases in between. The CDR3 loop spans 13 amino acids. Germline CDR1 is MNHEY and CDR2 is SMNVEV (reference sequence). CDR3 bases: TGTGCCAGCAGTCCAGCGGGGGGGACTGAAGCTTTCTTT. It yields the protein CASSPAGGTEAFF.

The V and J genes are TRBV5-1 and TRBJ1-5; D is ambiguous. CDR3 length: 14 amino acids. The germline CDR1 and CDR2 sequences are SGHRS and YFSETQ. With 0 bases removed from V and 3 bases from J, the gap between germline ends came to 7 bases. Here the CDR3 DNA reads TGCGCCAGCAGCTTGGGAGGCATCAATCAGCCCCAGCATTTT. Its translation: CASSLGGINQPQHF.

As DNA, the CDR3 is TGTGCCAGCAGCAGGACCGGGACAGGGAATGGCTACACCTTC. It codes for CASSRTGTGNGYTF. V and J are TRBV6-1 and TRBJ1-2; 9 bases are a match to TRBD1. The CDR3 has 14 residues. With V trimmed by 6 bases and J by 6 bases, 8 bases remained unmatched. CDR1 and CDR2 from the germline V gene are MNHNS and SASEGT.

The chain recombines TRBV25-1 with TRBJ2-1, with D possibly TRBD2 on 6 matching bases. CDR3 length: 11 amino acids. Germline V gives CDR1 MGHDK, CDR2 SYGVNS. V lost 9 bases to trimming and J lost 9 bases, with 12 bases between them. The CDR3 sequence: CASLGSSEQFF. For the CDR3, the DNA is TGTGCCAGTCTCGGGAGTAGTGAGCAGTTCTTC.

As DNA, the CDR3 is TGTGCCAGCAGTGTACCGGGACAGGTCCATCAGCCCCAGCATTTT. This sequence encodes CASSVPGQVHQPQHF. This chain links TRBV28 with TRBJ1-5; 8 bases agree with TRBD1. There are 15 residues in the CDR3. The V segment lost 5 bases and the J segment 5 bases; nucleotides outside the gene matches: 8. From germline, CDR1 is MDHEN and CDR2 SYDVKM.

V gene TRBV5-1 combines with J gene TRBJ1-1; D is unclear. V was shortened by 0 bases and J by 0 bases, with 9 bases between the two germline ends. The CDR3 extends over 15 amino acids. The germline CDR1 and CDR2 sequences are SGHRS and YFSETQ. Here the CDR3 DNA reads TGCGCCAGCAGCTTGGCTACTGAGATGAACACTGAAGCTTTCTTT. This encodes CASSLATEMNTEAFF. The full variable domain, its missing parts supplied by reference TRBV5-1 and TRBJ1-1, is KAGVTQTPRYLIKTRGQQVTLSCSPISGHRSVSWYQQTPGQGLQFLFEYFSETQRNKGNFPGRFSGRQFSNSRSEMNVSTLELGDSALYLCASSLATEMNTEAFFGQGTRLTVV.

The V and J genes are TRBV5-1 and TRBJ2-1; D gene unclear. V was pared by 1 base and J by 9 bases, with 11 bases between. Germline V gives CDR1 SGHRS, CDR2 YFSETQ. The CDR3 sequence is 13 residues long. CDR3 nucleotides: TGCGCCAGCAGCTTGTTGGTCCCGGGTGAGCAGTTCTTC. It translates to CASSLLVPGEQFF. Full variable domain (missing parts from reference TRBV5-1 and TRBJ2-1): KAGVTQTPRYLIKTRGQQVTLSCSPISGHRSVSWYQQTPGQGLQFLFEYFSETQRNKGNFPGRFSGRQFSNSRSEMNVSTLELGDSALYLCASSLLVPGEQFFGPGTRLTVL.

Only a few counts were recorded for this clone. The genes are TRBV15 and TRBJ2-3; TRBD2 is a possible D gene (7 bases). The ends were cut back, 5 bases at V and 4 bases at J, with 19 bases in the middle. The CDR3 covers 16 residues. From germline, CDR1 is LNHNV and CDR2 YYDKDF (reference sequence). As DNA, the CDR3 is TGTGCCACCAGCGAACAACGGGGGGCCGGGTCAGATACGCAGTATTTT. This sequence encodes CATSEQRGAGSDTQYF.

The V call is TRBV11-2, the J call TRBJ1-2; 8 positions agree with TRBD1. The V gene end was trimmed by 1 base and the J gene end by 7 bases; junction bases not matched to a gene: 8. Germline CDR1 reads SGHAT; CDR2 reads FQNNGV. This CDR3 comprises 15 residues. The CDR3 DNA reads TGTGCCAGCAGCTTAGGACAGGGGAGGTGGGGTGGCTACACCTTC. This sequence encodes CASSLGQGRWGGYTF.

The CDR3 here is CAISDGQGLQETQYF. CDR3 DNA: TGTGCCATCAGTGACGGACAGGGCCTCCAAGAGACCCAGTACTTC. The chain links TRBV10-3 to TRBJ2-5; 8 bases map to TRBD1. The CDR3 runs 15 residues. Unmatched junction bases numbered 4, after V lost 3 bases and J lost 1 base. Looked up from germline, CDR1 is ENHRY and CDR2 is SYGVKD.

The CDR3 here is CASSSRQPGLVETGDTQYF. CDR3 in DNA: TGTGCCAGCAGCTCAAGGCAACCGGGACTAGTAGAGACTGGAGATACGCAGTATTTT. The chain uses TRBV21-1 and TRBJ2-3; the D segment call TRBD2 is taken from the table without a DNA check. TRBV21-1 is a pseudogene. The CDR3 loop spans 19 amino acids.

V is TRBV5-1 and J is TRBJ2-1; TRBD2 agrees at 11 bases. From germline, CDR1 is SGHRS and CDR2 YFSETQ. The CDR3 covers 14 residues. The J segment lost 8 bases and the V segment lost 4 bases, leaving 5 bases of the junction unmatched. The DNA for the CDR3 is TGCGCCAGCAGCCCCCTAGCGGGAGGACATGAGCAGTTCTTC. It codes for CASSPLAGGHEQFF. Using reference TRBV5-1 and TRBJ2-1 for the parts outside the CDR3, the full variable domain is KAGVTQTPRYLIKTRGQQVTLSCSPISGHRSVSWYQQTPGQGLQFLFEYFSETQRNKGNFPGRFSGRQFSNSRSEMNVSTLELGDSALYLCASSPLAGGHEQFFGPGTRLTVL.

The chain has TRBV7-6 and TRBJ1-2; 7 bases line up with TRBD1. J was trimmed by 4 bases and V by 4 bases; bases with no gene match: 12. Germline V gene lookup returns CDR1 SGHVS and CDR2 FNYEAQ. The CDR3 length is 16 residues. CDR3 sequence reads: CASSYRAQTGPYGYTF. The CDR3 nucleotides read TGTGCCAGCAGCTACCGAGCCCAGACAGGGCCCTATGGCTACACCTTC.

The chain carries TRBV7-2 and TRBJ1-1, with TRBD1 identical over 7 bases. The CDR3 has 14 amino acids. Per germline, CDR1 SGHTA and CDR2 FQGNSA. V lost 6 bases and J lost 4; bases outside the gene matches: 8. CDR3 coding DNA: TGTGCCAGCAGTCGTCAATCAGGGGGCACTGAAGCTTTCTTT. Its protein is CASSRQSGGTEAFF.

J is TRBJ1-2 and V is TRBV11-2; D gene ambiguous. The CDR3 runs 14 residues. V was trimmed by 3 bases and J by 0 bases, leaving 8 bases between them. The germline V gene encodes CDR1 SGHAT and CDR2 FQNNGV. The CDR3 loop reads CASSLASSNYGYTF. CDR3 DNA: TGTGCCAGCAGCTTGGCCAGTTCTAACTATGGCTACACCTTC.

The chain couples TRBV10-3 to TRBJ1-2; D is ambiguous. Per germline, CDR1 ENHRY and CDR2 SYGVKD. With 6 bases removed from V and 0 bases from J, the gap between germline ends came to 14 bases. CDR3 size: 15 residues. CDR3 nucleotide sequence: TGTGCCATCAGCGAGAGAAGTAGAGCTAACTATGGCTACACCTTC. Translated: CAISERSRANYGYTF.

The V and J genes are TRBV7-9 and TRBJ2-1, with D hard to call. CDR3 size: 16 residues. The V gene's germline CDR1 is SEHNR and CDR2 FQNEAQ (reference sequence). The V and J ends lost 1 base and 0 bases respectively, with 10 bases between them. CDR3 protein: CASSLEVTSSYNEQFF. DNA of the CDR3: TGTGCCAGCAGCTTAGAGGTGACAAGCTCCTACAATGAGCAGTTCTTC.

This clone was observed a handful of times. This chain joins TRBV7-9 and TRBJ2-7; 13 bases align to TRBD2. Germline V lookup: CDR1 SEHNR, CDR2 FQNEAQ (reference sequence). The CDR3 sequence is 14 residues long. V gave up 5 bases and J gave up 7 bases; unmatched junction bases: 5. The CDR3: CASSGGTSGNEQYF. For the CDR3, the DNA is TGTGCCAGCAGCGGAGGGACTAGCGGGAATGAGCAGTACTTC.

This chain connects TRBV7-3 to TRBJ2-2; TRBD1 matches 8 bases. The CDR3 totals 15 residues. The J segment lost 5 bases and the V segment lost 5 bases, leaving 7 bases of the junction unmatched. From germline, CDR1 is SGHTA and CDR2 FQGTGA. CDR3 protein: CASSPGQGGTGELFF. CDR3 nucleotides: TGTGCCAGCAGCCCTGGACAGGGTGGAACCGGGGAGCTGTTTTTT.

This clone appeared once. This chain's CDR3 is CASSSQGLNTEAFF. In nucleotides, the CDR3 is TGTGCCAGCAGCTCCCAGGGGCTGAACACTGAAGCTTTCTTT. V is TRBV11-2 and J is TRBJ1-1; a weak D match, TRBD1 (6 bases). Deletions cut 4 bases from V and 0 bases from J, with 9 bases between. CDR1 SGHAT and CDR2 FQNNGV come from the germline V gene. The CDR3 length is 14 residues.